This TCR beta chain is from a study of persistence of HIV-infected CD4 T cells. The immunoSEQ assay was version 4, run in survey mode. Genomic DNA was diluted to 10 ng/uL, up to roughly 1 ug per sample. The repertoire was sequenced with immunoSEQ multiplex PCR; TCRdb's copy has only in-frame clones and lacks some. The repertoire holds about 46,000 clones, with 75% to 90% as singletons. Cells were stimulated nonspecifically with anti-CD3/anti-CD28 magnetic beads. Responding CD4+ T cells were sorted by upregulation of both CD40 ligand and CD69. Donors had CD4+ T cell counts above 400 cells/uL and were CMV-seropositive. Looked up from germline, CDR1 is SGHRS and CDR2 is YFSETQ. V was trimmed by 5 bases and J by 2 bases, leaving 15 bases between them. This CDR3 comprises 15 residues. Note on this clone: Its antigen is currently unknown.

This chain connects TRBV5-1 to TRBJ2-3, with a possible D match to TRBD2 (6 bases). Sequenced here: CD4+ T cells sorted from PBMCs after roughly 17-hour stimulation, sampled from a patient who received antiretroviral therapy. The receptor was isolated from an adult woman with HIV who was CMV-seropositive. The CDR3 loop is CASRIGGVNTDTQYF. CDR3 nucleotide sequence: TGCGCCAGCAGAATCGGCGGGGTAAACACAGATACGCAGTATTTT.